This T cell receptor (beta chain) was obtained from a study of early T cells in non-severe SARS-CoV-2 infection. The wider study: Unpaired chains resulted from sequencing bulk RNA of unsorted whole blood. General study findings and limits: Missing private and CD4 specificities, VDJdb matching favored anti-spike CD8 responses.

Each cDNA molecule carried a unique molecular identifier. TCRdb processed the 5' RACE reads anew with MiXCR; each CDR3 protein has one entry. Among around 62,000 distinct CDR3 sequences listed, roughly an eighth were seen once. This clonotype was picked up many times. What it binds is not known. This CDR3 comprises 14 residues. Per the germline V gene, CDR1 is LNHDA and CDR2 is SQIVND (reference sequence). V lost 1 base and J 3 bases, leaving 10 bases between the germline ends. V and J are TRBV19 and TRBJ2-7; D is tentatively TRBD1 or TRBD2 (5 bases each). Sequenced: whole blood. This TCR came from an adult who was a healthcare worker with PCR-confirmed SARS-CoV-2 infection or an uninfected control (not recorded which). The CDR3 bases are TGTGCCAGTAGTATAGGGGGACCGCGCTACGAGCAGTACTTC. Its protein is CASSIGGPRYEQYF.